What follows is one T cell receptor beta chain and its context. These data are taken from a study of cytomegalovirus exposure and HLA in healthy donors. Despite likely unrecorded immune exposures, the donors were nominally healthy at the time of sampling. There are 14 residues in the CDR3. V lost 4 bases to trimming and J lost 0 bases, with 13 bases between them. Germline V gives CDR1 SQVTM, CDR2 ANQGSEA. Researchers ran the PCR with 60 Vbeta and 13 Jbeta primers. Repertoires were generated with immunoSEQ multiplex PCR, while TCRdb's copy carries only in-frame clones and drops some. The table shows 150,000 to 250,000 clones, with around 80% occurring only once.

Sample: PBMCs. The chain combines TRBV29-1 with TRBJ2-7; TRBD2 is a possible D gene (5 bases). This clonotype was obtained from a man younger than 40 in good health and CMV-seronegative. CDR3 sequence: CSVAKPGTSYEQYF. The CDR3 coding sequence is TGCAGCGTTGCAAAGCCGGGAACCTCCTACGAGCAGTACTTC.